Listed below are T cell receptor beta chains from one sample, sequenced in a study of T cells in Graves' hyperthyroidism and ophthalmopathy. TCRdb itself ran the multiplex PCR reads through MiXCR, one entry per CDR3 protein. The sample has a few hundred thousand distinct CDR3 sequences; 15% to 20% are singletons. Sequencing used blood. Receptors were obtained from a woman aged 25 to 39 with Graves' ophthalmopathy. Each CDR3 is given with its conserved first and last residue. D genes are given only for firm matches. Where a row states a size, it is once, few, many or the class of an expanded clone; other rows omit it.

clone size	D gene	CDR3 length	V gene	J gene	CDR3 DNA	CDR3 protein
many	TRBD1	15	TRBV28	TRBJ2-2	TGTGCCGGACGGGACCGGGACAGGATGGCCGGGGAGCTGTTTTTT	CAGRDRDRMAGELFF
-	-	15	TRBV7-9	TRBJ2-4	TGTGCCAGCAGCTTAGCGTACCGGAAAAAAAACATTCAGTACTTC	CASSLAYRKKNIQYF
many	-	13	TRBV2	TRBJ2-7	TGTGCCAGCAGTGCGGCGGGACAGCGAAAGCAGTACTTC	CASSAAGQRKQYF
few	-	13	TRBV20-1	TRBJ1-1	TGCAGTGCTAGAGACACAGTAGGCACTGAAGCTTTCTTT	CSARDTVGTEAFF
many	TRBD2	13	TRBV27	TRBJ2-7	TGTGCCAGCAGTTCGCGGGAGGGCGACGAGCAGTACTTC	CASSSREGDEQYF
-	-	15	TRBV16	TRBJ1-5	TGTGCCAGCAGCCACTTTAGACAGAGCAATCAGCCCCAGCATTTT	CASSHFRQSNQPQHF
once	-	14	TRBV6-1	TRBJ2-7	TGTGCCAGCAGTGAAATGGGACTCAACTACGAGCAGTACTTC	CASSEMGLNYEQYF
few	-	13	TRBV5-6	TRBJ1-1	TGTGCCAGCAGCGCGATAGAGAACACTGAAGCTTTCTTT	CASSAIENTEAFF
many	-	14	TRBV27	TRBJ2-2	TGTGCCAGCAGTTTAAAAGTCAGCACCGGGGAGCTGTTTTTT	CASSLKVSTGELFF
many	-	12	TRBV30	TRBJ2-4	TGTGCCTGGAGTACAGACAAAAACATTCAGTACTTC	CAWSTDKNIQYF
many	TRBD1	16	TRBV7-9	TRBJ2-2	TGTGCCAGCAGTGAAACCAGGGGGCAGTACACCGGGGAGCTGTTTTTT	CASSETRGQYTGELFF
many	-	16	TRBV5-1	TRBJ2-1	TGCGCCAGCAGCTTGGTTGGATCGGACCCCTACAATGAGCAGTTCTTC	CASSLVGSDPYNEQFF
few	-	18	TRBV4-2	TRBJ1-1	TGTGCCAGCAGCCAGGAGCTCGGCTCTGGGCAGACGAACACTGAAGCTTTCTTT	CASSQELGSGQTNTEAFF
-	-	16	TRBV6-1	TRBJ2-4	TGTGCCAGCAGTATACGGGGCCCCTTGACCAAAAACATTCAGTACTTC	CASSIRGPLTKNIQYF
many	-	16	TRBV20-1	TRBJ2-3	TGCAGTGCTACCGGAAGGGGGTTCACTAGCACAGATACGCAGTATTTT	CSATGRGFTSTDTQYF
once	-	10	TRBV7-2	TRBJ2-7	TGTGCCAGCGGGTCCAACGAGCAGTACTTC	CASGSNEQYF
few	-	13	TRBV4-3	TRBJ1-4	TGCGCCAGCAGCCATGAGGGGTATGAAAAACTGTTTTTT	CASSHEGYEKLFF
-	TRBD1	15	TRBV28	TRBJ1-3	TGTGCCAGCAGCCCCCCCGGACAGGGATGGAACACCATATATTTT	CASSPPGQGWNTIYF
many	-	15	TRBV30	TRBJ1-6	TGTGCCTGGAGTGTGGGGATCCCCTATAATTCACCCCTCCACTTT	CAWSVGIPYNSPLHF
few	-	15	TRBV18	TRBJ1-4	TGTGCCAGCTCACGCGGACCGGGGTACGGAGAAAAACTGTTTTTT	CASSRGPGYGEKLFF
few	-	14	TRBV27	TRBJ1-1	TGTGCCAGCAGTTTTTCGGGCGGGAGCACTGAAGCTTTCTTT	CASSFSGGSTEAFF
-	-	17	TRBV3-1	TRBJ1-5	TGTGCCAGCAGCCAAGATTTGGGGGGGGGGGTCAATCAGCCCCAGCATTTT	CASSQDLGGGVNQPQHF
many	TRBD2	14	TRBV4-1	TRBJ2-2	TGCGCCAGCAGCCGCGGGGGTGTGGTCGGGGAGCTGTTTTTT	CASSRGGVVGELFF